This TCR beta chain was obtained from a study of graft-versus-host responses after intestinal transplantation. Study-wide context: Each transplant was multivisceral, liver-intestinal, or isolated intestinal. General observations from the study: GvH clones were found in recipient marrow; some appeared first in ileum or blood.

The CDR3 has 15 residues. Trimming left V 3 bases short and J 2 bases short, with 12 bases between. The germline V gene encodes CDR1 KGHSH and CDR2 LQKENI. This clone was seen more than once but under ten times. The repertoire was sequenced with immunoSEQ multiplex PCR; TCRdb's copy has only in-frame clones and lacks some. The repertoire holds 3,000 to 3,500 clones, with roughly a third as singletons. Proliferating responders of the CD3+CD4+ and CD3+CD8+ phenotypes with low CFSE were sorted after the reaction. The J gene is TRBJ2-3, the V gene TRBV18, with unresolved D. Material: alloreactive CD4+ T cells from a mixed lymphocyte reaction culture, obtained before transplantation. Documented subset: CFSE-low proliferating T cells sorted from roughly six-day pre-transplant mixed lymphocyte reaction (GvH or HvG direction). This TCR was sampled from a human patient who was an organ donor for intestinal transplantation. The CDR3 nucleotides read TGTGCCAGCTCACCCAACAGTTATCTCACAGATACGCAGTATTTT. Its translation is CASSPNSYLTDTQYF.